This TCR beta chain appears in the sequencing data of a study of a mutant IDH1 vaccine in newly diagnosed glioma (TCRdb year 2021). For context, the study as a whole: Of the roughly 33 treated patients, approximately 62% were male and approximately 40% were female, and the mean age was 40.4 years. Before enrollment, most patients had been given radiochemotherapy with temozolomide as standard therapy, while the rest had received either radiotherapy alone or temozolomide alone. Six visits were used for peripheral blood collection: V03 (baseline), V05, V07, V10, V12 and V13. Longitudinal TCRB deep sequencing was performed for about two dozen treated patients wherever samples were available for exploratory analyses. The paper as a whole reports these results and caveats: The authors noted that analyses of patient blood samples could not be reproduced because of sample limitations. PBMC samples for TCRB deep sequencing were selected based on availability. No apparent relationship was observed between pseudoprogression and alterations in the top peripheral T cell clonotypes detected by TCRB sequencing. Immune responses induced by the vaccine were seen in 90% to 95% of patients across multiple MHC alleles.

The CDR3, from cysteine to phenylalanine, totals 14 residues. The only DNA kept is the CDR3, 42 bases in frame from the first base. The CDR1 and CDR2 encoded by the germline V gene (reference sequence) are SGHNT and YYREEE. Here V drops 2 bases and J drops 6 bases, and the junction holds 8 bases not matched to any gene. On this clone: Which antigen it targets is not known. The input lacks base qualities; no much larger clone sits a single base away.

Receptor libraries were prepared by the immunoSEQ multiplex PCR assay. Rearranged TCR beta chain sequences were amplified with the hsTCRB Kit following the manufacturer's protocol. Sequencing of TCRB libraries was carried out on an Illumina MiSeq. The published analysis was carried out like this. The proprietary platform of the kit vendor was used for demultiplexing, trimming and gene mapping. TCRdb stores this immuneACCESS table with in-frame sequences only. Part of the clones is absent; in the studies checked, under half of the shortfall reflects unresolved V genes, and no reason is known for the rest. The D gene and trimming were derived from the DNA, and the V and J assignments and clone size from that table. For this sample the table gives about 35,000 clones, of which about three quarters were detected only once. Roughly 9% of the sample lies in the top ten. The time point label, as the study defines it: baseline, week 1 (first vaccination visit). This specimen's treatment or condition label, interpreted: pre-vaccination baseline after standard-of-care therapy. The donors had newly diagnosed IDH1-mutant astrocytomas of WHO grade 3 or 4 that showed loss of nuclear ATRX. The samples were drawn from NOA16, a multicentre, single-arm, open-label phase I trial in Germany that tested a mutant IDH1 peptide vaccine in humans for the first time. Blood drawn at visit V03 was used as the baseline sample for immunogenicity testing. Genomic DNA for TCRB sequencing was extracted from EDTA blood using the DNeasy Blood and Tissue Kit.

This chain joins TRBV5-4 to TRBJ2-7; 7 central bases correspond to TRBD2. Here the sequenced sample was peripheral blood mononuclear cells (PBMCs), taken from a glioma patient treated with radiotherapy, temozolomide or both. This receptor was identified in a man aged 45-65 years with glioma. Some clones in this sample may be carry-over from other donors' samples. The nucleotide sequence reads as follows: TGTGCCAGCAGCTTTTGGGGTTCGGGAGGCGAGCAGTACTTC. This codes for CASSFWGSGGEQYF.